The present entry profiles one T cell receptor (beta chain) with its context. Patients from Seattle were sampled longitudinally, starting during active infection. The method was immunoSEQ multiplex PCR; TCRdb's version includes in-frame clones alone and lacks a portion of them. This table has 200,000 to 300,000 clones, about nine tenths appearing once. The sample comes from a study of blood T cell repertoires in COVID-19. Study summary: Acute and convalescent COVID-19 specimens originated in the United States, Italy and Spain. T cells, B-cell-depleted T cells, or PBMCs provided the cDNA or gDNA that served as material.

Trimming stripped 9 bases from V and 5 bases from J, with 13 bases between. The CDR3 has 13 residues. Germline V gene data show CDR1 as MNHEY and CDR2 as SVGAGI. What was sequenced was peripheral blood. This sequence originates from a person aged 18 to 35 with COVID-19, enrolled during active disease. J is TRBJ2-2 and V is TRBV6-5, with a weak D call TRBD1 (6 bases). This CDR3 is CASEQGFTGELFF. CDR3 sequence (DNA): TGTGCCAGTGAACAGGGATTTACCGGGGAGCTGTTTTTT.